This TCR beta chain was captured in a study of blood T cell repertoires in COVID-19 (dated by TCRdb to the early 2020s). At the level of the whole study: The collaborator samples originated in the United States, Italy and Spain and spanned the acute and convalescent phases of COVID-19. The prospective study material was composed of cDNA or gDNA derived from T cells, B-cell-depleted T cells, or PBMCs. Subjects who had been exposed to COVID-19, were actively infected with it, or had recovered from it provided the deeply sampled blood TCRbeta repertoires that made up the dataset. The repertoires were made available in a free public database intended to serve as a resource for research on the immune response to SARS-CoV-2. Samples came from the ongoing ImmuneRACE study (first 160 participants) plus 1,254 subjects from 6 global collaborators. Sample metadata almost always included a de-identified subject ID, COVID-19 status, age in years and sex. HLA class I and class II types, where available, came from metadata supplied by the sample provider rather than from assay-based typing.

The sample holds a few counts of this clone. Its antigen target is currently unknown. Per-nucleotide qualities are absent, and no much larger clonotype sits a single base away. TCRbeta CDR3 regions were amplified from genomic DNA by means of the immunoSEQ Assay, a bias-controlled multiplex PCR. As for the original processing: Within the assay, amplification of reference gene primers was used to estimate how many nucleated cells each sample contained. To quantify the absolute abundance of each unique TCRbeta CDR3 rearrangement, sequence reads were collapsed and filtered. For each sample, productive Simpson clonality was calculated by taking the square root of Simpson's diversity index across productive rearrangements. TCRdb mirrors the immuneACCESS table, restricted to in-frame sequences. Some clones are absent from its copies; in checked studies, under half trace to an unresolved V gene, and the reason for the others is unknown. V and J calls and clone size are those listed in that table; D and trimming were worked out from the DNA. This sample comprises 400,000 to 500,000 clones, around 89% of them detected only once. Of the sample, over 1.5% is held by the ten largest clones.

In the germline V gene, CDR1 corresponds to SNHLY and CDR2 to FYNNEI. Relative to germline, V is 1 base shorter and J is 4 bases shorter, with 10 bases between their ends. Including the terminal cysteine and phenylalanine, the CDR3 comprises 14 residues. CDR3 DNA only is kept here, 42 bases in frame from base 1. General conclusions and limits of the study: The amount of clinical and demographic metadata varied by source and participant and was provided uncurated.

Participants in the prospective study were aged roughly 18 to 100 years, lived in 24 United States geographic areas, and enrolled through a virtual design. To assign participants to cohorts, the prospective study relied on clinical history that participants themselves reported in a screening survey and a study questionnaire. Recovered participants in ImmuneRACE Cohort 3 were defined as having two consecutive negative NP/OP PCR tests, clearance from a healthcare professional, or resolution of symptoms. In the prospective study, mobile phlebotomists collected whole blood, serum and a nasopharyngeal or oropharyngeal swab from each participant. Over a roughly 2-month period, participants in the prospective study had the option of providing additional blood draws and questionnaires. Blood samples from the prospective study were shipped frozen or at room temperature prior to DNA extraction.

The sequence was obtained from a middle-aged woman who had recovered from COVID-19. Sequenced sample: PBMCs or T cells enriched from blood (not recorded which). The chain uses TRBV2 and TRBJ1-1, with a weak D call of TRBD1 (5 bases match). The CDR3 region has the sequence CASSEEGIGTEAFF. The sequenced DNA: TGTGCCAGCAGTGAAGAGGGGATCGGCACTGAAGCTTTCTTT.